Listed here is a single T cell receptor (beta chain). Its antigen remains undetermined. Qualities for individual bases were not recorded, and no much larger clone is one base off. This sample is drawn from a study of high-grade serous ovarian cancer treatment subgroups (dated by TCRdb to 2020 to 2023). About the study as a whole: On average, sequencing produced around 15,000 reads and 6,500 to 9,000 unique TCR beta rearrangements for each sample. The study examined TCR beta repertoires in high-grade serous ovarian cancer patients who were grouped under a laparoscopic triage algorithm by complete gross resection or by neoadjuvant chemotherapy response. A cohort of 30 patients was included: around ten with no residual disease after primary surgery (R0), around ten who were excellent NACT responders, and around ten who were poor NACT responders. One primary tumor sample and two metastatic tumor samples were collected from each patient, for a total of 100 or so samples. General study outcomes and caveats: The TCR repertoire analyses centered on CDR3, leaving CDR1 and CDR2 unanalyzed. TCR clonal relatedness showed a positive correlation with neoantigen level and a trend toward positive correlation with copy number variation and mutation load from whole-genome sequencing. Bulk tumor TCR sequencing lacked spatial information, limiting insight into HGSC tumor complexity and diversity. Repertoire similarity ranging from roughly 0.095 to 0.85 was observed between tumors from the same patient, whereas almost no similarity was observed between different patients.

The tumor samples were collected prior to definitive surgery or chemotherapy. The MD Anderson Biospecimen Extraction Resource handled genomic DNA extraction, while the MD Anderson Cancer Genomics Laboratory carried out the TCR sequencing. The roughly 100 tumor samples underwent high-throughput TCR profiling using ImmunoSEQ. The paper's data handling went like this. Repertoire diversity metrics included richness (unique productive sequences), clonality, evenness and relatedness; Bhattacharyya coefficient assessed similarity between samples. A sensitivity analysis excluded TCRs with fewer than two reads and gave consistent conclusions. TCRdb retrieved this table from immuneACCESS and kept in-frame rearrangements only. Not all clones are present; in checked studies, unresolved V genes account for under half, and no reason is known for the remainder. The V and J calls and clone size are taken from that table; D and trimming were inferred from the DNA. Across this sample there are 10,000 to 15,000 clones, with roughly 88% seen only once. The top ten constitute about 2.9% of the sample.

Sequenced input: tumor tissue. This receptor was obtained from a human donor with high-grade serous ovarian cancer.

The CDR3 has the sequence CASSLVGVGNQPQHF. The nucleotide sequence reads as follows: TGTGCCAGCAGCTTAGTGGGGGTGGGGAATCAGCCCCAGCATTTT. The V and J segments used are TRBV7-2 and TRBJ1-5; TRBD1 is a possible D gene, resting on 5 matching bases. V gives up 1 base and J gives up 4 bases, and the segment between their germline ends measures 11 bases. As encoded in the germline V gene, CDR1 is SGHTA while CDR2 is FQGNSA. Counted from cysteine to phenylalanine, this CDR3 has 15 amino acids. Just the 45-base CDR3 DNA is kept, in frame starting at base 1.